This T cell receptor beta chain is from a study of T cell clones after liver transplantation. Overall study context: HCV positivity affected three of eight recipients; the rest lacked autoimmune or viral indications.

The method was immunoSEQ multiplex PCR; TCRdb's version includes in-frame clones alone and lacks a portion of them. The table shows tens of thousands of clones, with less than 85% occurring only once. CD3+CD4+ and CD3+CD8+ cells were FACS-sorted from thawed unstimulated PBMCs. This CDR3 region has 14 residues. The ends were cut back, 6 bases at V and 6 bases at J, with 14 bases in the middle. Germline values: CDR1 ENHRY, CDR2 SYGVKD. The chain joins TRBV10-3 to TRBJ2-2, with D possibly being TRBD1 or TRBD2 (5 bases each). The source material was CD4+ T cells from blood, sampled at the 22-month timepoint. The sequence was collected from a human patient who received a liver transplant. A share of the T cells may be of graft donor origin. The CDR3 nucleotides read TGTGCCATCAGGGAACCAATGGGGGCCGGGGAGCTGTTTTTT. Its protein product is CAIREPMGAGELFF.